These 26 T cell receptor beta chains were sequenced from one sample in a study of identifying expanded T cells in peripheral blood. Method: immunoSEQ multiplex PCR; TCRdb's copy keeps in-frame clones and lacks some. The sample records roughly 75,000 clones, under 90% being singletons. The sample taken for sequencing was blood. The receptors shown here come from a person aged 18 to 70 in good health.

This chain uses TRBV30 with TRBJ2-3, with D maybe TRBD2 (6 bases). Germline V gives CDR1 GTSNPN, CDR2 SVGIG (reference sequence). V was clipped by 5 bases and J by 8 bases, with 23 bases between them. CDR3 size: 15 residues. The CDR3 region has the DNA TGTGCCTGGGGGAGTGGGGGGATCGGGTTGGGTACGCAGTATTTT. Its protein is CAWGSGGIGLGTQYF. The variable domain in full, with the rest retrieved from reference TRBV30 and TRBJ2-3, is SQTIHQWPATLVQPVGSPLSLECTVEGTSNPNLYWYRQAAGRGLQLLFYSVGIGQISSEVPQNLSASRPQDRQFILSSKKLLLSDSGFYLCAWGSGGIGLGTQYFGPGTRLTVL.

The CDR3 here is CASSPEGRGEQFF. The CDR3 DNA is TGTGCCAGCTCTCCCGAGGGCCGGGGTGAGCAGTTCTTC. The chain employs TRBV18 and TRBJ2-1; tentatively, D is TRBD2 (5 bases). Germline V gene lookup returns CDR1 KGHSH and CDR2 LQKENI. The CDR3 is 13 amino acids. Trimming removed 6 bases at V and 9 bases at J, with 15 bases between.

This clone has more than one count but fewer than ten. This sequence joins TRBV27 and TRBJ1-5; 7 nucleotides align to TRBD1. With V trimmed by 7 bases and J by 0 bases, 3 bases remained unmatched. Germline-derived CDR1 and CDR2 are MNHEY and SMNVEV (reference sequence). The CDR3 extends over 14 amino acids. The CDR3 DNA reads TGTGCCAGCAAGGGACAGCTTAGCAATCAGCCCCAGCATTTT. Its translation: CASKGQLSNQPQHF.

The chain combines TRBV10-3 with TRBJ2-3; D may be TRBD1 (6 bases). Germline-derived CDR1 and CDR2 are ENHRY and SYGVKD. Trimming cost V 5 bases and J 1 base, with 19 bases left between them. The CDR3 totals 17 residues. The CDR3: CAISSLQGQGGTDTQYF. CDR3 bases: TGTGCCATCAGTTCTCTCCAGGGGCAGGGCGGCACAGATACGCAGTATTTT.

The genes are TRBV6-1 and TRBJ2-3; D may be TRBD2 (5 bases). V was cut by 0 bases and J by 4 bases, with 14 bases left in between. Germline V gives CDR1 MNHNS, CDR2 SASEGT. This CDR3 has 16 amino acids. CDR3 residues: CASSEARLSGPDTQYF. CDR3 DNA: TGTGCCAGCAGTGAAGCACGACTATCGGGCCCAGATACGCAGTATTTT.

This clone was counted a few times. The rearrangement links TRBV29-1 to TRBJ2-5; D is perhaps TRBD2 (5 bases). There are 14 residues in the CDR3. The V end lost 0 bases, the J end lost 3 bases, and 11 bases lay between the germline ends. The germline gives CDR1 SQVTM, CDR2 ANQGSEA. CDR3 DNA sequence: TGCAGCGTTGAAGATTCCTGGAGGAAAGAGACCCAGTACTTC. Translated: CSVEDSWRKETQYF.

The chain uses TRBV6-5 and TRBJ2-7, with TRBD1 identical over 7 bases. Germline assignment: CDR1 MNHEY and CDR2 SVGAGI. The CDR3 runs to 13 residues. After removal of 3 bases from V and 4 bases from J, the junction contained 3 bases not matched to a gene. The CDR3 nucleotides read TGTGCCAGCAGTTATAAGGGGGCATACGAGCAGTACTTC. Translated: CASSYKGAYEQYF.

The chain combines TRBV7-9 with TRBJ2-5; possibly TRBD1 or TRBD2 for D (6 bases each). CDR3 size: 15 residues. CDR1 and CDR2 (germline): SEHNR, FQNEAQ (reference sequence). V was shortened by 4 bases and J by 5 bases, with 17 bases between the two germline ends. CDR3 protein: CASSSTLGGLETQYF. The CDR3 DNA reads TGTGCCAGCAGCTCCACCTTGGGGGGCCTGGAGACCCAGTACTTC.

Only one count was recorded for this clone. The rearrangement links TRBV11-2 to TRBJ2-5; 11 bases are a match to TRBD1. The V gene's germline CDR1 is SGHAT and CDR2 FQNNGV. This CDR3 has 17 amino acids. V lost 6 bases to trimming and J lost 2 bases; unmatched junction nucleotides: 11. The CDR3 protein is CASRTASGTGGQETQYF. For the CDR3, the DNA is TGTGCCAGCAGGACAGCATCCGGGACAGGGGGACAAGAGACCCAGTACTTC.

The chain combines TRBV18 with TRBJ2-2; 8 bases agree with TRBD1. Germline V gene lookup returns CDR1 KGHSH and CDR2 LQKENI. CDR3 length: 16 amino acids. The trim removed 2 bases at V and 0 bases at J, leaving 2 bases unmatched. The CDR3 sequence is CASSPRTGSNTGELFF. DNA of the CDR3: TGTGCCAGCTCACCAAGGACAGGGTCGAACACCGGGGAGCTGTTTTTT.

The genes are TRBV23-1 and TRBJ1-2; the match to TRBD1 covers 9 bases. TRBV23-1 has ORF status, its function being uncertain. This CDR3 has 18 amino acids. V was clipped by 3 bases and J by 5 bases; unmatched bases: 16. DNA for the CDR3: TGCGCCAGCAGTCATCGCGACCGGGACAGGGTCGCGGGGTATGGCTACACCTTC. Amino acid sequence: CASSHRDRDRVAGYGYTF.

The chain couples TRBV15 to TRBJ1-5; D is unclear. This CDR3 contains 16 residues. V dropped 0 bases and J dropped 0 bases, with 9 bases sitting between them. The germline V gene has CDR1 LNHNV and CDR2 YYDKDF (reference sequence). The CDR3 nucleotides are TGTGCCACCAGCAGAGATCGGCGGAATAGCAATCAGCCCCAGCATTTT. Translation: CATSRDRRNSNQPQHF.

This chain uses TRBV9 with TRBJ2-7, with D unresolved. This CDR3 region has 13 residues. CDR1 is SGDLS, CDR2 YYNGEE, per germline. V was shortened by 3 bases and J by 3 bases, with 10 bases between the two germline ends. The DNA of the CDR3 is TGTGCCAGCAGCGGCCCCCCTCTCTACGAGCAGTACTTC. It is translated as CASSGPPLYEQYF.

CDR3: CASSPKAGTFGYTF. CDR3 nucleotides: TGTGCCAGCTCACCAAAGGCGGGAACCTTTGGCTACACCTTC. J is TRBJ1-2 and V is TRBV18; D ambiguous. V was pared by 2 bases and J by 7 bases, with 14 bases between. This CDR3 region has 14 residues. CDR1 KGHSH and CDR2 LQKENI come from the germline V gene.

This clone appeared once. The chain uses TRBV5-1 and TRBJ1-5, with TRBD1 matching over 7 bases. Per germline, CDR1 SGHRS and CDR2 YFSETQ. With 5 bases clipped from V and 5 bases from J, the junction kept 7 bases outside the gene matches. This CDR3 contains 14 residues. CDR3 DNA: TGCGCCAGCAGTAATGGACAGGCCGATCAGCCCCAGCATTTT. Protein product: CASSNGQADQPQHF.

The rearrangement joins TRBV5-4 to TRBJ2-1; 10 nucleotides match TRBD2. The CDR3 spans 16 residues. With 2 bases clipped from V and 6 bases from J, the junction kept 8 bases outside the gene matches. In germline, CDR1 is SGHNT, CDR2 YYREEE (reference sequence). For the CDR3, the DNA is TGTGCCAGCAGCTTACCCCTAGCGGGAGTCGGCAATGAGCAGTTCTTC. It yields the protein CASSLPLAGVGNEQFF.

The genes are TRBV19 and TRBJ2-2; 8 positions agree with TRBD1. This CDR3 has 15 amino acids. CDR1 is LNHDA and CDR2 is SQIVND in the germline V gene (reference sequence). With V trimmed by 7 bases and J by 4 bases, 8 bases remained unmatched. The CDR3 DNA reads TGTGCCAGTACGACAGGGGCGTCGGGCACCGGGGAGCTGTTTTTT. Its translation is CASTTGASGTGELFF.

This CDR3 reads CAISKEKDNSPLHF. In nucleotides, the CDR3 is TGTGCCATCAGTAAGGAAAAAGATAATTCACCCCTCCACTTT. V is TRBV10-3 and J is TRBJ1-6, with D unresolved. The CDR3 totals 14 residues. V lost 5 bases and J 5 bases, leaving 10 bases between the germline ends. Germline loops: CDR1 ENHRY, CDR2 SYGVKD.

The chain has TRBV6-5 and TRBJ2-2, with 7 bases lining up with TRBD2. The length of the CDR3 is 15 residues. Germline assignment: CDR1 MNHEY and CDR2 SVGAGI. V dropped 0 bases and J dropped 7; count of bases not matched to a gene: 5. The CDR3 DNA reads TGTGCCAGCAGTTACTCTACGGGGGAGGGCGGGGAGCTGTTTTTT. Translation gives CASSYSTGEGGELFF.

This sequence joins TRBV7-2 and TRBJ2-1; TRBD2 aligns across 14 bases. The CDR3 spans 15 residues. Germline V gene sequence: CDR1 SGHTA, CDR2 FQGNSA. J was trimmed by 7 bases and V by 5 bases; bases with no gene match: 4. The CDR3, as DNA: TGTGCCAGCAGCGTGACTAGCGGGAGGGCTAATGAGCAGTTCTTC. Its translation: CASSVTSGRANEQFF.

J is TRBJ1-5 and V is TRBV7-2; 8 bases align to TRBD1. The ends lost 5 bases at V and 6 bases at J; junction bases unmatched: 12. The CDR3 sequence is 16 residues long. Germline V gene sequence: CDR1 SGHTA, CDR2 FQGNSA. The DNA for the CDR3 is TGTGCCAGCAGCCTCCCCGGGACAGGAGGAAGTCAGCCCCAGCATTTT. Encoded protein: CASSLPGTGGSQPQHF.

This clone was recorded only once. The chain combines TRBV28 with TRBJ1-2; D is perhaps TRBD1 (5 bases). Germline V gene lookup returns CDR1 MDHEN and CDR2 SYDVKM. V dropped 7 bases and J dropped 7 bases, with 13 bases sitting between them. The CDR3 is 12 residues long. The CDR3 nucleotides are TGTGCCAGCATCGATTCAAGGGGTGGCTACACCTTC. It is translated as CASIDSRGGYTF.

CDR3 region: CASSPGGQGEYNEQFF. As DNA, the CDR3 is TGCGCCAGCAGCCCGGGGGGACAGGGGGAGTACAATGAGCAGTTCTTC. V usage is TRBV4-1 and J usage is TRBJ2-1; 11 nucleotides match TRBD1. Germline V gene sequence: CDR1 MGHRA, CDR2 YSYEKL. The CDR3 runs 16 residues. V was clipped by 4 bases and J by 4 bases; unmatched bases: 6.

The rearrangement joins TRBV10-1 to TRBJ2-1, with 11 positions matching TRBD2. CDR1 is WNHNN and CDR2 is SYGVQD in the germline V gene (reference sequence). This CDR3 spans 14 amino acids. The V and J ends lost 3 bases and 5 bases, in that order; junction bases with no gene match: 0. CDR3 sequence reads: CASSELAGDNEQFF. CDR3 nucleotides: TGCGCCAGCAGTGAACTAGCGGGGGACAATGAGCAGTTCTTC.

The rearrangement links TRBV4-3 to TRBJ2-7; 7 nucleotides line up with TRBD1. Trimming at V came to 0 bases and at J to 4 bases, leaving 6 bases not matched to a gene. The CDR3 has 15 residues. Germline lookup yields CDR1 LGHNA and CDR2 YSLEER. CDR3 sequence: CASSQETGVFYEQYF. The CDR3 DNA is TGCGCCAGCAGCCAAGAAACAGGGGTCTTTTACGAGCAGTACTTC.

As for this clone: The junction and the germline gene differ at one end; a read error may be behind it. This sequence joins TRBV5-5 and TRBJ1-1; no reliable D call. This CDR3 region has 12 residues. Germline assignment: CDR1 SGHKS and CDR2 YYEKEE (reference sequence). In DNA, the CDR3 is TGCGCCAGCAGCCATCCGAACACTGAAGCTTTCTTT. It specifies CASSHPNTEAFF. Variable domain in full (rest from reference TRBV5-5 and TRBJ1-1): DAGVTQSPTHLIKTRGQQVTLRCSPISGHKSVSWYQQVLGQGPQFIFQYYEKEERGRGNFPDRFSARQFPNYSSELNVNALLLGDSALYLCASSHPNTEAFFGQGTRLTVV.